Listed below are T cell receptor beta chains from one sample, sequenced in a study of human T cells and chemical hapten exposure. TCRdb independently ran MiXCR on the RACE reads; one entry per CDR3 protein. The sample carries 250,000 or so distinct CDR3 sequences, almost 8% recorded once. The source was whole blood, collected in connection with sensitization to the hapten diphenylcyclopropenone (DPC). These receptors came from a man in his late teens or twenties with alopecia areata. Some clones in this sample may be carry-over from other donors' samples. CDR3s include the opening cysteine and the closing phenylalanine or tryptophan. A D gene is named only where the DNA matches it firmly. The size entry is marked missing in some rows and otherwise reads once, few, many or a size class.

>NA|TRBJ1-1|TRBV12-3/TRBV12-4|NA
TGTGCCAGCCTTCCGCCCGGAGGGGGGAACACTGAAGCTTTCTTT
CASLPPGGGNTEAFF
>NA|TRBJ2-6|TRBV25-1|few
TGTGCCAGCAGTGAATATATGAGCTCTGGGGCCAACGTCCTGACTTTC
CASSEYMSSGANVLTF
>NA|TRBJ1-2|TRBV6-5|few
TGTGCCAGCACCGACGTTGCGCACCTCCAGAACTATGGCTACACCTTC
CASTDVAHLQNYGYTF
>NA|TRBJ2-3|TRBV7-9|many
TGTGCCAGCAGCTTAGTAACAGACTCACATACGCAGTATTTT
CASSLVTDSHTQYF
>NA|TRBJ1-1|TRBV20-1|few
TGCAGTGCTGATTTTGACACTGAAGCTTTCTTT
CSADFDTEAFF
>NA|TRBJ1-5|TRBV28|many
TGTGCCAGCAAAATGGCAGCTAGCAATCAGCCCCAGCATTTT
CASKMAASNQPQHF
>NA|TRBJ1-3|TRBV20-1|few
TGCAGTGCCACCCGGAAATCTGGAAACACCATATATTTT
CSATRKSGNTIYF
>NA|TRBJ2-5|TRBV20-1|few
TGCAGTGCTAGAGGGACTTTAGTGGGGGCCGAAAATCAAGAGACCCAGTACTTC
CSARGTLVGAENQETQYF
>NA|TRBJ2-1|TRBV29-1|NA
TGCAGCGTTTTGAGACTGGGCGGTGGCAGTGAGCAGTTCTTC
CSVLRLGGGSEQFF
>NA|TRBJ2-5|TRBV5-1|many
TGCGCCAGCACCACGGACAGTTATGAGGAGACCCAGTACTTC
CASTTDSYEETQYF
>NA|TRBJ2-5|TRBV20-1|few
TGCAGTGCTAGATATGAGACCCAGTACTTC
CSARYETQYF
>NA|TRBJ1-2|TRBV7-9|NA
TGTGCCAGCAGCTTACCAGGGGACCTTAACTATGGCTACACCTTC
CASSLPGDLNYGYTF
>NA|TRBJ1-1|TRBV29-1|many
TGCAGCGTTGCACCTCTCCTGGGGAACACTGAAGCTTTCTTT
CSVAPLLGNTEAFF
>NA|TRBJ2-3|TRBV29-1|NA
TGCAGCGGGTTCACAGATACGCAGTATTTT
CSGFTDTQYF
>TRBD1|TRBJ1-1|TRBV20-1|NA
TGCAGTGCTGACAGGGACACTGAAGCTTTCTTT
CSADRDTEAFF
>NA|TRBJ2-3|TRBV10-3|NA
TGTGCCATCACCCAAGGAGGTAGACGGGAGAATACGCAGTATTTT
CAITQGGRRENTQYF
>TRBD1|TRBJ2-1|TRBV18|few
TGTGCCAGCTCGAGGACAGGGGAAGGCCTAGGGAATGAGCAGTTCTTC
CASSRTGEGLGNEQFF
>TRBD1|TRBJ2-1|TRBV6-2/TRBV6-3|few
TGTGCCAGCAGCCCTGGACAGGTCAGTAGTGAGCAGTTCTTC
CASSPGQVSSEQFF
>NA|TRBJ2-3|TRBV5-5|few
TGTGCCAGCAGCCCCCAGCGAAGGGACGCCGCAGATACGCAGTATTTT
CASSPQRRDAADTQYF
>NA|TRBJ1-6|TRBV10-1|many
TGCGCCAGCAGCCCGGGGCCACCAAATACCTCACCCCTCCACTTT
CASSPGPPNTSPLHF
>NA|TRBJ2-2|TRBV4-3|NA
TGCGCCAGCAGCCAAGAGCCCCCGGGGTCGAACACCGGGGAGCTGTTTTTT
CASSQEPPGSNTGELFF
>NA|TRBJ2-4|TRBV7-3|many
TGTGCCAGCAGCTTAGAGCCAGGCGGGAAAAACATTCAGTACTTC
CASSLEPGGKNIQYF
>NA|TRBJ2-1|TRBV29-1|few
TGCAGCGGCTCGACCCTCAGCTCCTACAATGAGCAGTTCTTC
CSGSTLSSYNEQFF
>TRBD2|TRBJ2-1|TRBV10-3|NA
TGTGCCACGTCCGGGACTAGCGGGGGCTCCTACAATGAGCAGTTCTTC
CATSGTSGGSYNEQFF
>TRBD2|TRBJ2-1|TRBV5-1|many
TGCGCCAGCAGCTCATTCCTAGCGGGGGGCCCGGATGAGCAGTTCTTC
CASSSFLAGGPDEQFF
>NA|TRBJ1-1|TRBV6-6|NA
TGTGCCAGCAGTTACTCGAACGGACAGGAAGCTTTCTTT
CASSYSNGQEAFF
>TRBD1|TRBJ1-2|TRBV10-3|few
TGTGCCTTGGGACCAGGGGGGGTATACTATGGCTACACCTTC
CALGPGGVYYGYTF
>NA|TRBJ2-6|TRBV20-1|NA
TGCAGTGCCGCGGCGGGGACAGTTCTGACTTTC
CSAAAGTVLTF
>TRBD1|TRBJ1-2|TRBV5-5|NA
TGTGCCAGCACCGGAGGGACAGGGCTGGACTATGGCTACACCTTC
CASTGGTGLDYGYTF
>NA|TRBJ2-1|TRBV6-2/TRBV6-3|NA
TGTGCCAGCAGTTACTGGCGGGCCTACTACAATGAGCAGTTCTTC
CASSYWRAYYNEQFF
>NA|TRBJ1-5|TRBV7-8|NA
TGTGCCAGCAGCTCCAGGCGGGGGGCGCCCCTTAATAGCAATCAGCCCCAGCATTTT
CASSSRRGAPLNSNQPQHF
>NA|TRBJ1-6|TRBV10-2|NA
TGCGCCAGCAGTGAGTCGTATGGGGGACAAGGGGATTCACCCCTCCACTTT
CASSESYGGQGDSPLHF
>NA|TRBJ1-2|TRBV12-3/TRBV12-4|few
TGTGCCAGCAGTTTACGGCAGGGGACCGGTGGCTACACCTTC
CASSLRQGTGGYTF
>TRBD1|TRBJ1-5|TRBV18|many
TGTGCCAGCTCGCCAGGACAGGGCACGCTAAATCAGCCCCAGCATTTT
CASSPGQGTLNQPQHF
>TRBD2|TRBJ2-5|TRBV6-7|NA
TGTGCCAGCCGGGGGACTATTTTCCAAGAGACCCAGTACTTC
CASRGTIFQETQYF
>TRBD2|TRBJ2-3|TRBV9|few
TGTGCCAGCAGCGTAGGTACTAGCGGAAGAGATACGCAGTATTTT
CASSVGTSGRDTQYF
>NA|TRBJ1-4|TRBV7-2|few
TGTGCCAGCAGCAAAAACCGTAATGAAAAACTGTTTTTT
CASSKNRNEKLFF